The entry that follows covers one TCR beta chain sequence. It has no known antigen specificity. Base qualities are missing; no much larger clone stands one base away. Donors were healthy HIV-negative adults with no recently reported acute infections or vaccinations. Every donor was a Caucasian adult residing in Nashville, Tennessee, USA. CD4+ T cells were enriched through magnetic negative selection, after which naive cells were positively selected on CD45RA and the remaining negative fraction served as the memory subset. Blood was collected by leukapheresis, and PBMCs were isolated by Ficoll-Histopaque density gradient centrifugation and then cryopreserved in liquid nitrogen vapor phase. Analytical flow cytometry was used to check the purity and quantity of each magnetically sorted T cell population. Genomic DNA was isolated from each sorted fraction and quantified by UV absorbance on a Nanodrop 2000c.

This record belongs to a study of shared clonotypes between healthy human individuals (dated by TCRdb to the early 2020s). Study-level background: The cohort comprised two women and three men aged 18 to 49 years. Per donor, three plates each were used for CD4 naive and CD4 memory, two for CD8 naive, and one for CD8 memory. To estimate repertoire size and how much clonotype sharing occurs between individuals, the study deeply sequenced the blood TCR repertoires of several healthy adults. To increase sequencing depth and limit assay-specific biases, different laboratories used diverse techniques to prepare libraries and sequence TCR repertoires. Leukapheresis yielded between about 0.94 and 10 billion PBMCs per donor. The paper's findings and limits, for the study overall: Sharing across a few donors was observed for roughly 5.4% of naive CD4, 3% to 3.5% of naive CD8, over 2% of memory CD4, and roughly 0.43% of memory CD8 clonotypes. Compared with non-shared clonotypes, the clonotypes found in all four sorted-subset donors had higher generation probabilities. Pairwise subsampling led to the expectation that sequencing depth would affect the degree of clonotype sharing among donors. Sampling was limited to blood, and TCR repertoires in tissue likely differ from TCR repertoires in blood. Even with the large sequencing depth, rarefaction of the sorted-subset datasets indicated that sequencing was incomplete. Because the study included only a small number of donors, the genetic and exposure-history diversity represented was limited. Naive subsets generally had larger estimated clonotype richness than memory subsets.

Trimming at the junction amounts to 6 bases on V and 5 bases on J, and the germline ends lie 12 bases apart. The germline V gene sets CDR1 to MDHEN and CDR2 to SYDVKM. The CDR3 has 13 amino acids, counting the end cysteine and phenylalanine. Left in the record is the CDR3 DNA by itself, 39 bases read in frame from the first base. TCR CDR3 regions were amplified from genomic DNA by multiplex PCR using the deep immunoSEQ assay. Extracted genomic DNA from each cell subset was spread evenly across all wells of several immunoSEQ 96-well plates, with each plate serving as a replicate. Each replicate PCR for sorted subsets received around 210 ng genomic DNA, equal to about 30,000 T cell genomes. Purified libraries were quantified with a Qubit 3.0 fluorometer, sized on a Bioanalyzer 2100, and re-quantified with the KAPA Library Quantification kit. A separate single-read 150-cycle Illumina NextSeq 550 flow cell was used to sequence each immunoSEQ 96-well plate. As for the original processing: Because the immunoSEQ output included only junctional sequences and no quality scores, the filtering could not be the same as the filtering used for full-length reads. Sequences were annotated with PyIR, a Python wrapper for IgBLAST v1.9, using IMGT germline references to assign V/J genes and CDR3. Any read was removed if the V/J assignment was weak (E-value above 1e-6), the CDR3 was missing, or the read contained stop codons, out-of-frame junctions, or ambiguous translated residues. V3J clonotypes were defined as sequences sharing an identical inferred V gene, J gene, and CDR3 amino acid sequence. Percentage overlap between repertoires was computed as shared unique clonotypes divided by the size of the smaller repertoire. Three approaches were used to assess repertoire richness: RTK rarefaction, the Chao1 estimator, and Recon v2.1 estimates of unobserved clonotypes. Generation probabilities were computed with OLGA for all TCRbeta clonotypes obtained by the gDNA method from a handful of donors. Entries here come from immuneACCESS through TCRdb and include only in-frame sequences with V and J called. Some clones fail to appear in such tables; in the studies checked, an unresolved V gene covers under half of the shortfall, and the cause of the remainder is unknown. V and J calls and clone size follow that table, whereas D and trimming were derived from the DNA. This sample is represented by millions of clones; 80% to 95% of them were singletons. The ten biggest clones cover about 0.41% of the sample.

Recombination joined TRBV28 with TRBJ2-3, with the D gene not confidently named. Sequencing input: naive CD4+ T cells from PBMCs. The cell subset or site label for this specimen denotes: CD45RA+ positively selected. The sequence was obtained from a man between 18 and 29 years old in good health. Some clones in this sample may be carry-over from other donors' samples. The CDR3 in this case is CASSFDLGDTQYF. The nucleotides are TGTGCCAGCAGCTTTGACCTGGGAGATACGCAGTATTTT. The full variable domain, completed from the reference TRBV28 and TRBJ2-3 proteins outside the CDR3, reads DVKVTQSSRYLVKRTGEKVFLECVQDMDHENMFWYRQDPGLGLRLIYFSYDVKMKEKGDIPEGYSVSREKKERFSLILESASTNQTSMYLCASSFDLGDTQYFGPGTRLTVL.